The T cell receptor (beta chain) described here comes from a study of blood T cell repertoires in COVID-19. Turning to the study itself: T cells, B-cell-depleted T cells, or PBMCs supplied cDNA or gDNA.

Assay: immunoSEQ multiplex PCR; the TCRdb copy retains only in-frame clones and omits some. The repertoire consists of more than 80,000 clones, with roughly 86% occurring once and the leading ten covering under 8.5%. The V gene end was trimmed by 10 bases and the J gene end by 4 bases; junction bases not matched to a gene: 6. CDR3 size: 12 residues. Germline CDR1 and CDR2: SNHLY and FYNNEI. The sequencing input was peripheral blood. The sequence came from a man aged 50 to 59 with active COVID-19. The V and J genes are TRBV2 and TRBJ2-5; 7 bases are shared with TRBD1. The CDR3 DNA reads as TGTGCCACAACAGGGGTTCGAGAGACCCAGTACTTC. Protein product: CATTGVRETQYF.